The entry below gives a single T cell receptor beta chain sequence along with its context. Its target is unknown. The data were obtained in a study of OX40 agonist ivuxolimab in advanced cancers. Looking at the study overall: Patients were infused with ivuxolimab every 2 weeks at 0.01 to 10 mg/kg. The dose-escalation group included hepatocellular carcinoma, melanoma, renal cell carcinoma and head and neck cancer. The dose-escalation cohort was around 83% male, with a mean age of around 54 years, ranging about 23 to 90. Findings and caveats of the study: Some of the nonresponding patients also showed low levels of normalized T-cell clonal expansion.

The assay was immunoSEQ multiplex PCR, and TCRdb's table has in-frame clones only and misses some. Among some 130,000 clones listed, over 75% were seen once. V lost 4 bases and J 7 bases, leaving 21 bases between the germline ends. This CDR3 is 16 amino acids long. The V gene's germline CDR1 is SGDLS and CDR2 YYNGEE. The chain joins TRBV9 to TRBJ1-3, with a weak D call TRBD1 (5 bases). Sequences were derived from CD4+ or CD8+ T cells sorted from blood, sampled in a trial of the OX40 agonist ivuxolimab. The TCR was taken from an adult with an advanced solid tumor such as melanoma, head and neck, liver or kidney cancer. The CDR3 sequence: CASSKDPSGRVNTIYF. The DNA of the CDR3 is TGTGCCAGCAGCAAGGACCCATCGGGCAGGGTTAACACCATATATTTT.